A selection of T cell receptor beta chains follows, all from one sample in a study of T-cell reconstitution after alpha-beta-depleted transplantation in children. Via MiXCR, TCRdb re-called the PCR reads, giving one row per CDR3 protein. The sample yields more than 85,000 distinct CDR3 sequences, approximately 6% seen once. The sequenced sample was PBMCs, mostly from graft donor cells, obtained 60 days after TCRalphabeta/CD19-depleted stem cell transplant. The receptors here all came from a female patient aged 2 to 10 who had a stem cell transplant for Fanconi anemia, so the T cells may come from the graft donor. CDR3s include the opening cysteine and the closing phenylalanine or tryptophan. A D gene is named only where the DNA matches it firmly. Clone size is given for some rows only: seen once, a few or many times, or a class if the clone is expanded.

j_call v_call clone_size d_call cdr3_nt cdr3_aa
TRBJ2-5 TRBV24-1 many TRBD1 TGTGCCACCAGTGACAGACGCAGCAGTTTCCCGGGACAGGTCGGAGAGACCCAGTACTTC CATSDRRSSFPGQVGETQYF
TRBJ1-3 TRBV20-1 many . TGCAGTGCTAGTTCGAGGGTGACTGGAAACACCATATATTTT CSASSRVTGNTIYF
TRBJ2-1 TRBV28 many . TGTGCCACTAACCTCGGCGGTTACTCCTACAATGAGCAGTTCTTC CATNLGGYSYNEQFF
TRBJ2-5 TRBV20-1 many . TGCAGTGCTAGAGAGTATGAGACCCAGTACTTC CSAREYETQYF
TRBJ2-7 TRBV18 few . TGTGCCAGCTCACCGCAAAGGGGCACTGACGAGCAGTACTTC CASSPQRGTDEQYF
TRBJ2-7 TRBV4-1 many . TGCGCCAGCAGCCGGACGGATCAAACCTACGAGCAGTACTTC CASSRTDQTYEQYF
TRBJ1-2 TRBV5-1 . TRBD1 TGCGCCAGCAGCTTTTGGCCGACAGGGGCCATCATAACAGCTAACTATGGCTACACCTTC CASSFWPTGAIITANYGYTF
TRBJ2-1 TRBV4-1 many TRBD2 TGCGCCAGCAGCCAAGATGGACTAGTATCCCCACGTGAGCAGTTCTTC CASSQDGLVSPREQFF
TRBJ1-1 TRBV7-9 many . TGTGCCAGCAGCTTTAGAGCAGAAATGAACACTGAAGCTTTCTTT CASSFRAEMNTEAFF
TRBJ2-5 TRBV11-2 . . TGTGCCAGCAGCGCCCGGCGATTCCAAGAGACCCAGTACTTC CASSARRFQETQYF
TRBJ2-1 TRBV6-1 many TRBD2 TGTGCCAGCAGGTGGGCTAGCGGGTCCTCCTACAATGAGCAGTTCTTC CASRWASGSSYNEQFF
TRBJ2-1 TRBV28 many TRBD1 TGTGCCAGCAGTTTAGGTTGGGACAGGGGGCTAGATGAGCAGTTCTTC CASSLGWDRGLDEQFF
TRBJ2-1 TRBV29-1 many . TGCAGCGTTGAAGGAGGGAGCTCCTACAATGAGCAGTTCTTC CSVEGGSSYNEQFF
TRBJ1-5 TRBV6-1 . . TGTGCCAGCAGTGAAGCCCGTAATCAGCCCCAGCATTTT CASSEARNQPQHF
TRBJ2-5 TRBV5-1 many . TGCGCCAGCAGCTTGGAAACAAGGCAAGAGACCCAGTACTTC CASSLETRQETQYF
TRBJ2-1 TRBV20-1 many TRBD2 TGCAGTGCTAAAGCGGGGAGCTCCTACAATGAGCAGTTCTTC CSAKAGSSYNEQFF
TRBJ2-7 TRBV28 many . TGTGCCAGCAGGTGGAAAAGACAGGTCAGCTCCTACGAGCAGTACTTC CASRWKRQVSSYEQYF
TRBJ2-1 TRBV28 many TRBD2 TGTGCCAGCAGTTTCCCCCTCTTAGCGGGAGCTGGCTACAATGAGCAGTTCTTC CASSFPLLAGAGYNEQFF
TRBJ2-3 TRBV20-1 many TRBD2 TGCAGTGCTAGTCTCCGGACTAGCGGGAGAGTAGGCACAGATACGCAGTATTTT CSASLRTSGRVGTDTQYF
TRBJ2-7 TRBV27 few . TGTGCCAGCAGTTTATCGGCGCAGGGGTACGAGCAGTACTTC CASSLSAQGYEQYF
TRBJ2-1 TRBV20-1 many TRBD2 TGCAGTGTCCAGCGGGAGCTCAACAATGAGCAGTTCTTC CSVQRELNNEQFF
TRBJ2-3 TRBV28 many . TGTGCCAGCAGTTTCATGGGTCAGTGGACAGCCTTACCAGATACGCAGTATTTT CASSFMGQWTALPDTQYF